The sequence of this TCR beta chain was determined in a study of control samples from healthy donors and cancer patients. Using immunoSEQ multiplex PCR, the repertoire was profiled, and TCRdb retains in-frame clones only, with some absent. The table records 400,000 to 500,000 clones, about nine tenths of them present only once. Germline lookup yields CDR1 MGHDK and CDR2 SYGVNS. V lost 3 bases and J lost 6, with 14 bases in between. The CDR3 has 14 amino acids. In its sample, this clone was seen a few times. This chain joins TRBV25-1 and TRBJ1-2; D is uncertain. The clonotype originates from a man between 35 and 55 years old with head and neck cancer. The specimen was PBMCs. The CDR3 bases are TGTGCCAGCAGTGACGTCGGGAGGGTCGATGGCTACACCTTC. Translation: CASSDVGRVDGYTF.